The 22 T cell receptor beta chains reported below all come from one sample, sequenced in a study of sequential checkpoint blockade in melanoma. Sequencing was performed with immunoSEQ multiplex PCR; in TCRdb, only in-frame clones are kept and a portion is missing. The repertoire has approximately 28,000 clones, about 89% of them found once; the top ten carry 12% to 15%. Treatment in this sample: randomized to nivolumab then ipilimumab (arm A) or the reverse (arm B). Sequenced here: CD8+ T cells sorted from blood (inferred from file names), sampled from a patient given nivolumab and ipilimumab in sequence. All receptors come from a human donor with melanoma.

The chain recombines TRBV9 with TRBJ1-2; 9 bases are a match to TRBD1. V lost 3 bases and J lost 2; bases outside the gene matches: 8. This CDR3 region has 16 residues. The germline V gene encodes CDR1 SGDLS and CDR2 YYNGEE. The chain's CDR3 is CASSGGRQGENYGYTF. The CDR3 DNA reads TGTGCCAGCAGCGGGGGAAGACAGGGGGAAAACTATGGCTACACCTTC.

The chain uses TRBV19 and TRBJ2-2; D perhaps matches TRBD1 (5 bases). This CDR3 has 16 amino acids. V was shortened by 5 bases and J by 0 bases, with 13 bases between the two germline ends. The germline CDR1 and CDR2 sequences are LNHDA and SQIVND (reference sequence). The CDR3 bases are TGTGCCAGTAGTGGGCAGGGCTTTACGAACACCGGGGAGCTGTTTTTT. Its protein is CASSGQGFTNTGELFF.

This chain links TRBV15 with TRBJ1-6; D may be TRBD1 (5 bases). Germline CDR1 LNHNV, CDR2 YYDKDF (reference sequence). Trimming took 9 bases from V and 10 from J, leaving 16 bases between them. CDR3 length equals 13 residues. The CDR3 region has the DNA TGTGCCACGAAGAGTATGGGGCAGTCACCCCTCCACTTT. Its translation: CATKSMGQSPLHF.

This chain joins TRBV29-1 and TRBJ2-2, with 8 bases that match TRBD2. This CDR3 spans 16 amino acids. V lost 0 bases to trimming and J lost 6 bases; unmatched junction nucleotides: 9. Germline V lookup: CDR1 SQVTM, CDR2 ANQGSEA. The CDR3 DNA reads TGCAGCGTTGAAGACTCCCCCGGGACTAGTTCCGGGGAGCTGTTTTTT. Its protein product is CSVEDSPGTSSGELFF.

This clone was counted a few times. The rearrangement uses TRBV28 and TRBJ2-7; a possible D gene is TRBD1 (5 bases). Trimming shortened V by 6 bases and J by 0 bases, and 21 bases separated the two germline ends. In germline, CDR1 is MDHEN, CDR2 SYDVKM. This CDR3 spans 17 amino acids. The CDR3 nucleotides are TGTGCCAGCAGCCCAACCGGCAGGGCCCTCCACTCCTACGAGCAGTACTTC. As protein: CASSPTGRALHSYEQYF.

The gene calls are TRBV4-2 and TRBJ1-5, with TRBD1 identical over 11 bases. J lost 5 bases, V lost 3 bases, and 6 bases had no gene match. This CDR3 has 16 amino acids. Germline values: CDR1 LGHNA, CDR2 YNFKEQ. In nucleotides, the CDR3 is TGTGCCAGCAGCCAGGACAGGGGGCTTCGGGATCAGCCCCAGCATTTT. It encodes CASSQDRGLRDQPQHF.

The rearrangement links TRBV6-5 to TRBJ1-2; 7 bases are a match to TRBD1. The CDR3 sequence is 15 residues long. The junction had 13 bases not matched to a gene; V was cut back by 7 bases and J by 5 bases. Germline V lookup: CDR1 MNHEY, CDR2 SVGAGI. CDR3 nucleotide sequence: TGTGCCAGCACCGTATACAGGGGTGTTGGTTATGGCTACACCTTC. Translation: CASTVYRGVGYGYTF.

The V and J genes are TRBV19 and TRBJ1-2; 12 bases line up with TRBD1. This CDR3 is built from 15 residues. Looked up from germline, CDR1 is LNHDA and CDR2 is SQIVND (reference sequence). V lost 10 bases to trimming and J lost 2 bases; unmatched junction nucleotides: 8. CDR3 nucleotide sequence: TGTGCCACCACCCCAGGGACAGGGGGCAACTATGGCTACACCTTC. Its protein is CATTPGTGGNYGYTF. The complete variable domain, with remaining parts taken from reference TRBV19 and TRBJ1-2, reads DGGITQSPKYLFRKEGQNVTLSCEQNLNHDAMYWYRQDPGQGLRLIYYSQIVNDFQKGDIAEGYSVSREKKESFPLTVTSAQKNPTAFYLCATTPGTGGNYGYTFGSGTRLTVV.

The chain employs TRBV28 and TRBJ2-7; TRBD1 matches 10 bases. This CDR3 spans 15 amino acids. The V gene's germline CDR1 is MDHEN and CDR2 SYDVKM. V was pared by 2 bases and J by 9 bases, with 10 bases of the junction left unmatched. CDR3: CASSLGAGTGARQYV. CDR3 DNA sequence: TGTGCCAGCAGTTTAGGGGCCGGGACAGGGGCTCGGCAGTACGTC.

This clone was seen once. The chain employs TRBV9 and TRBJ1-5, with D unresolved. Germline V gene lookup returns CDR1 SGDLS and CDR2 YYNGEE. This CDR3 contains 15 residues. Trimming stripped 3 bases from V and 3 bases from J, with 13 bases between. CDR3 sequence (DNA): TGTGCCAGCAGCGAGCTGGGAGTGATCAATCAGCCCCAGCATTTT. This translates into CASSELGVINQPQHF.

V gene TRBV5-1 combines with J gene TRBJ2-3; 9 positions agree with TRBD1. The J segment lost 5 bases and the V segment lost 0 bases, leaving 4 bases of the junction unmatched. CDR3 length equals 15 residues. Germline assignment: CDR1 SGHRS and CDR2 YFSETQ. The CDR3 is CASSLEGQGLDTQYF. CDR3 bases: TGCGCCAGCAGCTTGGAAGGACAGGGGTTAGATACGCAGTATTTT. Full variable domain (missing parts from reference TRBV5-1 and TRBJ2-3): KAGVTQTPRYLIKTRGQQVTLSCSPISGHRSVSWYQQTPGQGLQFLFEYFSETQRNKGNFPGRFSGRQFSNSRSEMNVSTLELGDSALYLCASSLEGQGLDTQYFGPGTRLTVL.

To note about this clone: A junction end diverges from the germline sequence, so it may reflect a read error. The chain joins TRBV9 to TRBJ1-1, with a possible D match to TRBD1 (6 bases). Germline lookup yields CDR1 SGDLS and CDR2 YYNGEE. This CDR3 has 12 amino acids. The CDR3 region has the DNA TGTGCCAGCAGCGCGGAGGACAGCCAACCTCGGTTT. It is translated as CASSAEDSQPRF.

Here the CDR3 DNA reads TGTGCCAGCAGCTTCGGGGTCAACCCTAACGCAGATACGCAGTATTTT. This encodes CASSFGVNPNADTQYF. The rearrangement joins TRBV5-6 to TRBJ2-3; TRBD2 might be the D (5 bases). The germline V and J ends were trimmed by 2 bases and 4 bases, with 17 bases remaining between them. The CDR3 spans 16 residues. The germline gives CDR1 SGHDT, CDR2 YYEEEE. Variable domain in full (rest from reference TRBV5-6 and TRBJ2-3): DAGVTQSPTHLIKTRGQQVTLRCSPKSGHDTVSWYQQALGQGPQFIFQYYEEEERQRGNFPDRFSGHQFPNYSSELNVNALLLGDSALYLCASSFGVNPNADTQYFGPGTRLTVL.

The genes are TRBV27 and TRBJ1-1, with 8 bases identical to TRBD1. This CDR3 contains 14 residues. Germline trimming cut 0 bases from V and 7 bases from J; bases unmatched to any gene: 4. CDR1 and CDR2 from the germline V gene are MNHEY and SMNVEV (reference sequence). CDR3 DNA sequence: TGTGCCAGCAGTTTATCAACAGGGGGGGTTGAAGCTTTCTTT. Translated, it gives CASSLSTGGVEAFF.

The chain uses TRBV23-1 and TRBJ1-2; the D gene is possibly TRBD1 (6 bases). TRBV23-1 belongs to the ORF category, with a function that is uncertain. The CDR3 has 14 amino acids. Trimming removed 8 bases at V and 3 bases at J, with 16 bases between. CDR3 sequence reads: CASSLGGPDYGYTF. Here the CDR3 DNA reads TGCGCCAGCTCTCTGGGGGGGCCAGACTATGGCTACACCTTC.

The rearrangement uses TRBV9 and TRBJ2-5, with 8 nucleotides matching TRBD2. Trimming at V came to 0 bases and at J to 5 bases, leaving 6 bases not matched to a gene. Germline CDR1 and CDR2: SGDLS and YYNGEE. The CDR3 contains 15 residues. The CDR3 DNA sequence: TGTGCCAGCAGCGTAGGCGGTAGCGGGGCGGAGACCCAGTACTTC. Residues: CASSVGGSGAETQYF. Full variable domain (missing parts from reference TRBV9 and TRBJ2-5): DSGVTQTPKHLITATGQRVTLRCSPRSGDLSVYWYQQSLDQGLQFLIQYYNGEERAKGNILERFSAQQFPDLHSELNLSSLELGDSALYFCASSVGGSGAETQYFGPGTRLLVL.

The table lists this clone with a count of one. The genes are TRBV19 and TRBJ2-2; D is possibly TRBD1 (6 bases). The CDR3 has 14 amino acids. V was cut by 7 bases and J by 4 bases, with 13 bases left in between. The germline CDR1 and CDR2 sequences are LNHDA and SQIVND (reference sequence). The CDR3 region has the DNA TGTGCCAGTACCTCCTTAGGGGGCACCGGGGAGCTGTTTTTT. Translated, it gives CASTSLGGTGELFF.

This clone has only one observation. This chain uses TRBV4-1 with TRBJ2-1, with D possibly being TRBD2 (6 bases). Germline CDR1 and CDR2: MGHRA and YSYEKL. CDR3 length: 15 residues. Trimming took 1 base from V and 4 from J, leaving 11 bases between them. Here the CDR3 DNA reads TGCGCCAGCAGCCAAGCGGTGGGGGGATACAATGAGCAGTTCTTC. Protein sequence: CASSQAVGGYNEQFF.

This rearrangement joins TRBV21-1 to TRBJ1-5; TRBD1, as called in the table, went unchecked against the DNA. TRBV21-1 is given as a pseudogene. The CDR3 has 15 residues. In nucleotides, the CDR3 is TGTGCCAGCAGCTTCCCGGGACAGGGGAATCAGCCCCAGCATTTT. It codes for CASSFPGQGNQPQHF.

The V gene is TRBV27, the J gene TRBJ1-1, with D maybe TRBD1 (5 bases). The V gene lost 5 bases and the J gene lost 8 bases, with 12 bases spanning the gap. CDR1 and CDR2 from the germline V gene are MNHEY and SMNVEV (reference sequence). This CDR3 has 12 amino acids. CDR3 protein: CASSRSQEEAFF. Written as DNA, the CDR3 is TGTGCCAGCAGTCGCTCACAGGAAGAAGCTTTCTTT.

DNA for the CDR3: TGTGCCAGTAGTTTTGGCGGGATCAACGAGCAGTACTTC. Protein sequence: CASSFGGINEQYF. The J gene is TRBJ2-7, the V gene TRBV19; tentatively, D is TRBD2 (6 bases). The CDR3 length is 13 residues. Trimming left V 5 bases short and J 5 bases short, with 13 bases between. Germline CDR1 and CDR2: LNHDA and SQIVND (reference sequence).

This clone was seen a few times. One junction end does not reproduce the germline sequence, and a read error may be involved. The rearrangement links TRBV10-3 to TRBJ1-2, with D maybe TRBD1 (6 bases). Germline V CDR1 and CDR2: ENHRY, SYGVKD. This CDR3 has 14 amino acids. The CDR3 reads CASSSQGGSYGYTF. Written as DNA, the CDR3 is TGTGCCAGCAGTTCACAGGGAGGGAGCTATGGCTACACCTTC.